This note documents a single T cell receptor (beta chain) sequence. Its target antigen remains unknown. Per-base qualities were not stored, and no clone one base away is much larger. Trimming leaves V shorter by 4 bases and J shorter by 7 bases, with the junction holding 19 bases beyond the gene matches. Measured from the cysteine to the phenylalanine, the CDR3 is 19 residues long. Only the CDR3 DNA stays, 57 bases, in frame from base 1. From a lookup of the germline V gene, CDR1 and CDR2 are KGHSH and LQKENI. The sample is drawn from a study of T cell clones after liver transplantation (dated 2019 in TCRdb). Regarding the complete study: ITN030ST, the source of the samples, was a randomized trial that attempted immunosuppression withdrawal within 2 years of liver transplantation. As an antigen-independent comparator for donor-reactive sequences, third party-reactive TCRbeta sequences were also identified from pre-transplant MLRs. Subjects received no induction therapy and standard immunosuppression until randomization at 12-24 months post-transplant. Of the eight recipients, three were HCV-positive, while the remaining recipients had been transplanted for non-autoimmune, non-viral indications. Tolerance meant complete immunosuppression withdrawal for at least one year without liver enzymes rising beyond twice the upper limit of normal. Blood samples were taken pre-transplant, pre-randomization before withdrawal, and post-randomization after full withdrawal or failed withdrawal. Donor-reactive T cell clones were identified by TCRbeta sequencing after a pre-transplant mixed lymphocyte reaction and then tracked in post-transplant blood. A cohort of 8 liver transplant recipients was studied, of whom 3 were classified as tolerant and 5 as non-tolerant. Broader findings and caveats from the paper: Low numbers of available donor cells limited the measurable donor-reactive repertoire in two subjects. A greater decline was seen for donor-reactive sequences than for third party-reactive sequences, suggesting partial antigen-specific deletion unrelated to withdrawal success. The conclusions were considered preliminary, being limited by small, heterogeneous patient numbers and non-standardized post-transplant time points. Because allograft tissue specimens were not available, migration of donor-reactive T cells into the graft, rather than deletion, may have occurred. When repertoire turnover was accounted for, significantly reduced detection of donor-reactive sequences was found in 7 of 8 subjects for CD4 and in 8 of 8 subjects for CD8. In 5 of 8 subjects, circulating donor-reactive CD4 TCRbeta sequences decreased significantly after transplant, regardless of tolerance or HCV status.

The time point label corresponds to: pre-transplant. Unstimulated PBMCs, after thawing, were stained for CD3, CD4 and CD8 and then FACS-sorted into CD3+CD4+ and CD3+CD8+ populations. Each of the 8 studied subjects was randomized to immunosuppression withdrawal. The Qiagen DNeasy Blood and Tissue Kit was used for genomic DNA isolation. High-throughput TCRbeta CDR3 sequencing of frozen genomic DNA was performed by immunoSEQ, with PCR amplification, mapping, bias correction and internal controls included. The authors' analysis ran thus. Only productive rearrangements were retained, with each unique TCRbeta sequence defined by its CDR3 nucleotide sequence together with its V and J gene. A sequence counted as donor-reactive only if the sequence showed at least 5-fold expansion in CFSE-low cells compared with unstimulated pre-transplant cells and had a frequency of at least 0.01%. Per-subject minimum frequency thresholds, based on the lowest-template unstimulated sample, ensured at least 90% detection power. Jensen-Shannon divergence between the top 1000 TCRbeta sequences post- versus pre-transplant served as the measure of repertoire turnover. Two-sided Fisher's exact tests were used to test for changes in the detection of donor-reactive sequences. Imported from immuneACCESS, the table was reduced by TCRdb to in-frame sequences with V and J called. These copies leave out some clones; in studies compared against another copy, an unresolved V gene accounts for under half, and the cause of the remainder is not known. The DNA gave D and trimming, while V, J and clone size come from that table. The sample records 70,000 or so clones, around nine tenths of which are singletons. Jointly, the top ten make up less than 3.5% of the sample.

The sample in question was CD4+ T cells from blood, obtained before liver transplant. The sequence was obtained from a human donor who received a liver transplant. The chain couples TRBV18 to TRBJ2-3, with 11 junctional bases fitting TRBD2. CDR3 reads: CASSLQGARVAGGPNTQYF. The DNA sequence is as follows: TGTGCCAGCTCACTACAGGGGGCGCGAGTAGCGGGAGGGCCGAATACGCAGTATTTT.